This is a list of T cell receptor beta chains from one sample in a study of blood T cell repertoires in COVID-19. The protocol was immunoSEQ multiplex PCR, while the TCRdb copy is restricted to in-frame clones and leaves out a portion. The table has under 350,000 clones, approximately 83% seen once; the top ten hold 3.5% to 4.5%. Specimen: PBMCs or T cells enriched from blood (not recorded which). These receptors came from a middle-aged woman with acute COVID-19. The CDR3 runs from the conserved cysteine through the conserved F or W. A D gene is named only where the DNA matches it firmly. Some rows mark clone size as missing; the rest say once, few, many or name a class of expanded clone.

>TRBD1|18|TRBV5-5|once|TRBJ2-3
TGTGCCAGCAGCTTGGCCAAAAGGACAGGGTGGAGCACAGATACGCAGTATTTT
CASSLAKRTGWSTDTQYF
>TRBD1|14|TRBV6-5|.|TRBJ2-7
TGTGCCAGCCCCAAGGGGACAGGAGTTTACGAGCAGTACTTC
CASPKGTGVYEQYF
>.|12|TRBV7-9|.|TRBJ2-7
TGTGCCAGCGGGCAGGGGACCTACGAGCAGTACTTC
CASGQGTYEQYF
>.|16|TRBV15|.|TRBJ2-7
TGTGCCACCAGCAGAGATCTAGTAAGGTCCAACGGCGAGCAGTACTTC
CATSRDLVRSNGEQYF
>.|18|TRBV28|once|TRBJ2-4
TGTGCCAGCAGTTTGGCAGGGGGGAGTACAATAGCCAAAAACATTCAGTACTTC
CASSLAGGSTIAKNIQYF
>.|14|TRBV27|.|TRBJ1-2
TGTGCCAGCACCTCCGGCGCAGGGGACTATGGCTACACCTTC
CASTSGAGDYGYTF
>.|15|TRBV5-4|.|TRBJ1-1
TGTGCCAGCAGCCCAAGGACAGATAGGAACACTGAAGCTTTCTTT
CASSPRTDRNTEAFF
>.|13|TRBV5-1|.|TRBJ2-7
TGCGCCAGCAGCCCGACTGAAGACTACGAGCAGTACTTC
CASSPTEDYEQYF
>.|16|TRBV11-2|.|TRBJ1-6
TGTGCCAGCAGCGCCCATTTGGCGGCAAATAATTCACCCCTCCACTTT
CASSAHLAANNSPLHF
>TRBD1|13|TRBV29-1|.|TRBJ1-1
TGCAGCGTTCGGGGACAGTCGAACACTGAAGCTTTCTTT
CSVRGQSNTEAFF
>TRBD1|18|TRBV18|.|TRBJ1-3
TGTGCCAGCTCACGAACGACAGGGGGTTCGAGCTCTGGAAACACCATATATTTT
CASSRTTGGSSSGNTIYF
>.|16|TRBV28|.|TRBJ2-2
TGTGCCAGCAGCTGGTGGGAGGAGGGTGACACCGGGGAGCTGTTTTTT
CASSWWEEGDTGELFF
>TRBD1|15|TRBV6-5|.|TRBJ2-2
TGTGCCAGCAGGCGGGGACAGGGAGGTTCCGGGGAGCTGTTTTTT
CASRRGQGGSGELFF
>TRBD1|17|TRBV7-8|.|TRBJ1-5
TGTGCCAGCAGCTTAGCCCCGGGACAGGGGAGCAATCAGCCCCAGCATTTT
CASSLAPGQGSNQPQHF
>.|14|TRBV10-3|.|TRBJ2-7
TGTGCCATCAGCGGGGGAACACCAGACTACGAGCAGTACTTC
CAISGGTPDYEQYF
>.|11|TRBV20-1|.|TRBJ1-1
TGCAGTGCTAGGAGGGTAACTGAAGCTTTCTTT
CSARRVTEAFF
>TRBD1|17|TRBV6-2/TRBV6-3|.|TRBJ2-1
TGTGCCAGCAGTTACGATCCGGGACAGGGCCTCTACAATGAGCAGTTCTTC
CASSYDPGQGLYNEQFF
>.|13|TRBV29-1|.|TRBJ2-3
TGCAGCGTTGGGGGCAGGTTGCCAGATACGCAGTATTTT
CSVGGRLPDTQYF
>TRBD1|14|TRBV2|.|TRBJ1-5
TGTGCCAGCAGACCCCGACAGGGGAATCAGCCCCAGCATTTT
CASRPRQGNQPQHF
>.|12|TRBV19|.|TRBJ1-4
TGTGCCAGTAGTATTACCGAGACTAAACTGTTTTTT
CASSITETKLFF
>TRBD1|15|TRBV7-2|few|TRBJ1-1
TGTGCCAGCAGCCCACAAACCTCGACAGGGGTTCGGGCTTTCTTT
CASSPQTSTGVRAFF
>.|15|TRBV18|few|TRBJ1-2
TGTGCCAGCTCACCAGGGCTTTACGAAAACTATGGCTACACCTTC
CASSPGLYENYGYTF
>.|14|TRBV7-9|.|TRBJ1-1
TGTGCCAGCAGCTTACTCGCGCCGAACACTGAAGCTTTCTTT
CASSLLAPNTEAFF
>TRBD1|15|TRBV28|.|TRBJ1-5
TGTGCCAGCAGTCCAGCCCACAGGGGCGGTCAGCCCCAGCATTTT
CASSPAHRGGQPQHF
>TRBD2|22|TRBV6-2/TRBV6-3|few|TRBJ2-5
TGTGCCAGCAGCCGTTTCTGGGGTGTGGTTAGCGGGAGGCTTAAACGGGAAGAGACCCAGTACTTC
CASSRFWGVVSGRLKREETQYF
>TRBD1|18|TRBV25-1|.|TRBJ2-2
TGTGCCAGCAGTGAAGGCCGGGACAGGGTTTTATTCACCGGGGAGCTGTTTTTT
CASSEGRDRVLFTGELFF
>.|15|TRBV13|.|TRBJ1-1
TGTGCCAGCAGCTTTGGGCGGGGGGGAGGCACTGAAGCTTTCTTT
CASSFGRGGGTEAFF
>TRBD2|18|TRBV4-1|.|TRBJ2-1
TGCGCCAGCAGCCCAGGGACTAGCGGGGGGGTGATGAGTTATGAGCAGTTCTTC
CASSPGTSGGVMSYEQFF
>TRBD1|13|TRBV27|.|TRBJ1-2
TGTGCCAGCGGCGACTTAGGAGGGGGCGGCTACACCTTC
CASGDLGGGGYTF
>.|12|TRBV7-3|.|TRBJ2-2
TGTGCCAGCAGCTCTAGCACCGGGGAGCTGTTTTTT
CASSSSTGELFF
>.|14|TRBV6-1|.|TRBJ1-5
TGTGCCAGCAGTGACACCTATAGCAATCAGCCCCAGCATTTT
CASSDTYSNQPQHF
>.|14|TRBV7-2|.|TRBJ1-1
TGTGCCAGCAGCTTAGTTTCAGGGAACACTGAAGCTTTCTTT
CASSLVSGNTEAFF
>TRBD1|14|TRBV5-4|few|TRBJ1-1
TGTGCCAGCAGCTCGGACAGGGGATACACTGAAGCTTTCTTT
CASSSDRGYTEAFF
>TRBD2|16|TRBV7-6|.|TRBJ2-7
TGTGCCAGCAGCTTAGTAGGACTAGCGGGAGTTTCCGAGCAGTACTTC
CASSLVGLAGVSEQYF
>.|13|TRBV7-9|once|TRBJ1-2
TGTGCCAGCAGCTTAGTGGAGACAGATGGCTACACCTTC
CASSLVETDGYTF
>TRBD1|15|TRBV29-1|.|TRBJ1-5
TGCAGCGTTGGGATGGGACAGGGTGGCAATCAGCCCCAGCATTTT
CSVGMGQGGNQPQHF
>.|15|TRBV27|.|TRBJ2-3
TGTGCCAGCAGCCGCGAGGGGGGGCGCACAGATACGCAGTATTTT
CASSREGGRTDTQYF
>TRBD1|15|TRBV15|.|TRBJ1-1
TGTGCCACCAGCAGCGAGGACAGGATGAACACTGAAGCTTTCTTT
CATSSEDRMNTEAFF
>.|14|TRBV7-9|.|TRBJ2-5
TGTGCCAGCAGCTTCAGGGGCGAACAAGAGACCCAGTACTTC
CASSFRGEQETQYF
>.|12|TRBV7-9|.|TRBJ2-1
TGTGCCAGCAGCCCCGACACCAATGAGCAGTTCTTC
CASSPDTNEQFF
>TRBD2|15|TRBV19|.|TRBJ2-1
TGTGCCTGTACTAGCGGGATTTCGCGGTACAATGAGCAGTTCTTC
CACTSGISRYNEQFF
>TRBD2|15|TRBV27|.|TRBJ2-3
TGTGCCAGCACCCACGGGGGGATAGCGGGCGGTACGCAGTATTTT
CASTHGGIAGGTQYF
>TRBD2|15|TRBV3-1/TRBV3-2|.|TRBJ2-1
TGTGCCAGCAGCCGCGGGACTAGCGGATACAATGAGCAGTTCTTC
CASSRGTSGYNEQFF
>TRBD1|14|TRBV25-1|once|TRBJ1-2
TGTGCCAGCAGTGAATTGGGACAGGGGTATGGCTACACCTTC
CASSELGQGYGYTF
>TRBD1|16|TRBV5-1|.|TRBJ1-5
TGCGCCAGCAGCTTGACACCGGGACAGACAAATCAGCCCCAGCATTTT
CASSLTPGQTNQPQHF
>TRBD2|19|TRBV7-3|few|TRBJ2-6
TGTGCCAGCAGCTTATTGGGGCCTTCGGGAGGCTTTGGGGCCAACGTCCTGACTTTC
CASSLLGPSGGFGANVLTF
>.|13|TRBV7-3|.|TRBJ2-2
TGTGCCAGCAGCCCCAGGGACTCCGGGGAGCTGTTTTTT
CASSPRDSGELFF
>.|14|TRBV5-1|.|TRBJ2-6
TGCGCCAGCAGCGGGGGGTCCGAGGCCAACGTCCTGACTTTC
CASSGGSEANVLTF
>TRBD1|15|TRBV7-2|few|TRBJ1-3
TGTGCCAGCAGCTCCACAGGGGCGCAGGGAAACACCATATATTTT
CASSSTGAQGNTIYF
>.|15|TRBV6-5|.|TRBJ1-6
TGTGCCAGCTCAAGCTTGGGGGGGTACAGTTCACCCCTCCACTTT
CASSSLGGYSSPLHF
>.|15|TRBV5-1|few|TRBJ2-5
TGCGCCAGCAGCCTCCAACTTGCGGCCCAAGAGACCCAGTACTTC
CASSLQLAAQETQYF
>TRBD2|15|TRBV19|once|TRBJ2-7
TGTGCCAGTAGTAGGGGACTAGCGGGGTCCTACGAGCAGTACTTC
CASSRGLAGSYEQYF
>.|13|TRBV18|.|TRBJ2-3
TGTGCCAGCCTCACCGGGGGCACAGATACGCAGTATTTT
CASLTGGTDTQYF
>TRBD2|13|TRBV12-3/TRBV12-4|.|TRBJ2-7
TGTGCCAGCACCCCAACTAGCGCCTACGAGCAGTACTTC
CASTPTSAYEQYF